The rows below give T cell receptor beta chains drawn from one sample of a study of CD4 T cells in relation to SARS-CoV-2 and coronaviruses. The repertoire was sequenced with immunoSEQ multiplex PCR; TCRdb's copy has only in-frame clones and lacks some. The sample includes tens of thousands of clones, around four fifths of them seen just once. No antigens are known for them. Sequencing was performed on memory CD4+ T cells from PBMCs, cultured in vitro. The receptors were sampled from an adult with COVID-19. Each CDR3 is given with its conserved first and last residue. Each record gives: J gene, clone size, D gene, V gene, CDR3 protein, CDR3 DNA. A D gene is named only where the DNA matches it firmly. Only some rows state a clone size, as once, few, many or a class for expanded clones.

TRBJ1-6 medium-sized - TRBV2 CASSEQSNSPLHF TGTGCCAGCAGTGAACAGTCAAATTCACCCCTCCACTTT
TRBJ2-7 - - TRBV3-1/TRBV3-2 CASSPRLGFSYEQYF TGTGCCAGCAGCCCTAGATTGGGCTTCTCCTACGAGCAGTACTTC
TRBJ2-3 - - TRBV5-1 CASSLVGKRMDTQYF TGCGCCAGCAGCTTGGTGGGGAAGCGGATGGATACGCAGTATTTT
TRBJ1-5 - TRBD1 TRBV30 CAWRGQASNQPQHF TGTGCCTGGAGGGGACAGGCGAGCAATCAGCCCCAGCATTTT
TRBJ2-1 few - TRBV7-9 CASSWGRGEQFF TGTGCCAGCAGTTGGGGACGCGGCGAGCAGTTCTTC
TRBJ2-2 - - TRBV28 CASSSVELFF TGTGCCAGCAGTTCGGTTGAGCTGTTTTTT
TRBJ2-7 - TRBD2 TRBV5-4 CASSDLAGVSSYEQYF TGTGCCAGCAGCGACCTAGCGGGAGTTTCCTCCTACGAGCAGTACTTC
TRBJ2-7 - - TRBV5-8 CASSSALRNEQYF TGTGCCAGCAGCTCCGCGCTACGGAACGAGCAGTACTTC
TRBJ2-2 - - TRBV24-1 CATSVGAPGELFF TGTGCCACCAGTGTAGGGGCGCCCGGGGAGCTGTTTTTT
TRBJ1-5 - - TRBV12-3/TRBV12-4 CASSLSSDQPQHF TGTGCCAGCAGTTTATCGTCAGATCAGCCCCAGCATTTT
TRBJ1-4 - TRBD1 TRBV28 CASSLWGRQGNEKLFF TGTGCCAGCAGTTTATGGGGCCGACAGGGAAATGAAAAACTGTTTTTT
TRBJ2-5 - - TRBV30 CAWSKGRMETQYF TGTGCCTGGAGCAAGGGGAGGATGGAGACCCAGTACTTC
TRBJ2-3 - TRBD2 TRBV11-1 CASRLAGGSDTQYF TGTGCCAGCAGACTAGCGGGAGGGTCGGATACGCAGTATTTT
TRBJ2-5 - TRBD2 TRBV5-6 CASSPGLAAQETQYF TGTGCCAGCAGCCCGGGACTAGCGGCCCAAGAGACCCAGTACTTC
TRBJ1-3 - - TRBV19 CASSDFRQASGNTIYF TGTGCCAGTAGCGATTTCCGACAGGCCTCTGGAAACACCATATATTTT
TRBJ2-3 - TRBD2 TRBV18 CASSPMGFGLVTDTQYF TGTGCCAGCTCACCTATGGGGTTCGGACTAGTCACAGATACGCAGTATTTT
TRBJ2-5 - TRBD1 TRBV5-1 CASSFTPYGTGGPSQETQYF TGCGCCAGCAGCTTTACGCCCTATGGGACAGGGGGCCCTTCCCAAGAGACCCAGTACTTC
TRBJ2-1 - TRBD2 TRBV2 CASMLGGLVGNEQFF TGTGCCAGCATGCTCGGGGGACTAGTGGGTAATGAGCAGTTCTTC
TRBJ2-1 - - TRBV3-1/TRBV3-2 CASSTGFIYNEQFF TGTGCCAGCAGTACCGGGTTTATCTACAATGAGCAGTTCTTC
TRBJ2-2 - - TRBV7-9 CASSLVGGELFF TGTGCCAGCAGCTTAGTGGGCGGGGAGCTGTTTTTT
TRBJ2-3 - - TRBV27 CASSSRGANTDTQYF TGTGCCAGCAGTTCCCGAGGAGCGAACACAGATACGCAGTATTTT
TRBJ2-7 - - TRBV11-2 CASSPRLGVGSYEQYF TGTGCCAGCAGCCCGAGATTGGGGGTGGGATCCTACGAGCAGTACTTC
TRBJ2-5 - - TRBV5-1 CASRSGGGYQETQYF TGCGCCAGCAGATCTGGCGGGGGCTACCAAGAGACCCAGTACTTC
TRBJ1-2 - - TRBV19 CASSTTSRAGTYGGYTF TGTGCCAGTAGTACCACCTCGAGGGCAGGGACCTATGGTGGCTACACCTTC
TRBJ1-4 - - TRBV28 CASSLGGFIEKLFF TGTGCCAGCAGCTTGGGCGGGTTTATCGAAAAACTGTTTTTT
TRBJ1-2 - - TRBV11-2 CASSLEWDNIGYTF TGTGCCAGCAGCTTAGAATGGGACAACATCGGCTACACCTTC
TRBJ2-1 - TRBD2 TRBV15 CATSRDSGIGVGEQFF TGTGCCACCAGCAGAGATAGCGGGATAGGAGTAGGTGAGCAGTTCTTC
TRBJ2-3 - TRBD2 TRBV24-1 CATSDRSGNPYNTQYF TGTGCCACCAGTGATCGAAGCGGGAACCCCTACAATACGCAGTATTTT
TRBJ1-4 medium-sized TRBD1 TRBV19 CASSTPRDRANEKLFF TGTGCCAGTAGCACACCGCGGGACAGAGCTAATGAAAAACTGTTTTTT
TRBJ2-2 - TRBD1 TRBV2 CASSGTGQLSGELFF TGTGCCAGCAGTGGGACAGGGCAATTGTCCGGGGAGCTGTTTTTT
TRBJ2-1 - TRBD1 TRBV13 CASSLGGQGGNEQFF TGTGCCAGCAGCTTAGGTGGACAGGGGGGAAATGAGCAGTTCTTC
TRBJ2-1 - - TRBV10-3 CAISHRVLDNEQFF TGTGCCATCAGCCACCGGGTCCTCGACAATGAGCAGTTCTTC